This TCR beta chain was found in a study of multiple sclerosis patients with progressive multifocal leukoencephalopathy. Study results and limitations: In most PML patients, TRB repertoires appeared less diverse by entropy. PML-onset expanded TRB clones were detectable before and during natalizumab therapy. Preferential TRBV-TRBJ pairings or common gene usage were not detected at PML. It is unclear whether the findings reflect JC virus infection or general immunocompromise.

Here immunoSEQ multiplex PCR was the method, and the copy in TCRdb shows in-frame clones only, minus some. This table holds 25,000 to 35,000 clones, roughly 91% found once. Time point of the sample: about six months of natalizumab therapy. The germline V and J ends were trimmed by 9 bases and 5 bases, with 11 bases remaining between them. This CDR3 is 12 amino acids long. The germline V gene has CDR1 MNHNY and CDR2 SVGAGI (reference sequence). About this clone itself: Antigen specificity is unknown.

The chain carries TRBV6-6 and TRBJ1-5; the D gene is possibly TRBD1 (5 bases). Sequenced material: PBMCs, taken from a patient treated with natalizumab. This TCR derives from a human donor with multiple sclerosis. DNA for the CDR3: TGTGCCAGTCGTGGGGGGGATCAGCCCCAGCATTTT. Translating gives CASRGGDQPQHF.